This TCR beta chain was profiled in a study of B cell selection in AIRE deficiency. General study results and limits: Only about 9% of 3,500 to 4,500 shared Treg sequences were patient-specific; roughly 30% healthy-specific. TCRbeta-only data showed roughly a third of shared healthy Treg sequences in healthy Tconv.

On this clone itself: The antigen is not known.

Sequencing used immunoSEQ multiplex PCR; TCRdb keeps in-frame clones, though not all of them. The sample holds under 30,000 clones, 97% seen once. The sorted conventional CD4 T cells were gated as CD4+CD127+. Germline V gene lookup returns CDR1 MNHNS and CDR2 SASEGT. Trimming shortened V by 4 bases and J by 6 bases, and 7 bases separated the two germline ends. CDR3 size: 12 residues. Material for sequencing was conventional CD4+ T cells sorted from PBMCs. V and J are TRBV6-1 and TRBJ1-5, with unresolved D. The receptor's source is a human donor with AIRE deficiency. CDR3 nucleotide sequence: TGTGCCAGCAGTGGGTTCCTTCAGCCCCAGCATTTT. It is translated as CASSGFLQPQHF.